Listed here are 30 T cell receptor beta chains from one sample, sequenced in a study of CD8+ T cells in alopecia areata. cDNA serving as the sequencing template came from extracted, reverse transcribed RNA. Measured with immunoSEQ multiplex PCR; TCRdb has only the in-frame clones, and not every one. The sample has about 120,000 clones, less than 75% seen once; the top ten hold about 31%. Treatment described: oral pan-JAK inhibitor, 5-10 mg twice daily. The sequencing used CD8+ T cells sorted from blood, collected at week 4, from a patient treated with tofacitinib. Receptors were obtained from a human donor with alopecia areata.

The chain has TRBV29-1 and TRBJ2-7, with D possibly being TRBD2 (5 bases). Germline V gene data show CDR1 as SQVTM and CDR2 as ANQGSEA. With 6 bases removed from V and 2 bases from J, the gap between germline ends came to 11 bases. The CDR3 sequence is 12 residues long. The CDR3 reads CSVAGLPYEQYF. Written as DNA, the CDR3 is TGCAGCGTGGCGGGCCTGCCCTACGAGCAGTACTTC.

The V gene is TRBV11-2, the J gene TRBJ2-3; D is unclear. Between the trimmed V and J ends, which lost 1 base and 0 bases, there was a span of 8 bases. Germline CDR1 reads SGHAT; CDR2 reads FQNNGV. The CDR3 consists of 15 residues. The CDR3 sequence is CASSLVVFSTDTQYF. The DNA for the CDR3 is TGTGCCAGCAGCTTAGTCGTGTTTAGCACAGATACGCAGTATTTT.

The V and J genes are TRBV6-5 and TRBJ1-1; 7 positions agree with TRBD1. Germline CDR1 reads MNHEY; CDR2 reads SVGAGI. V lost 0 bases and J lost 8; bases outside the gene matches: 3. The length of the CDR3 is 13 residues. The CDR3 region has the DNA TGTGCCAGCAGTTACTCGACAGGGACGGAAGCTTTCTTT. Its translation is CASSYSTGTEAFF.

The chain couples TRBV7-9 to TRBJ2-7; D uncertain. There are 14 residues in the CDR3. The V gene lost 2 bases and the J gene lost 4 bases, with 12 bases spanning the gap. Germline CDR1 and CDR2: SEHNR and FQNEAQ (reference sequence). The CDR3 DNA reads as TGTGCCAGCAGCTTACCGTTACCTCGGTACGAGCAGTACTTC. Its translation: CASSLPLPRYEQYF.

The chain couples TRBV27 to TRBJ2-1; 7 bases are a match to TRBD2. This CDR3 has 15 amino acids. J was trimmed by 2 bases and V by 2 bases; bases with no gene match: 3. Germline V gene data show CDR1 as MNHEY and CDR2 as SMNVEV (reference sequence). The DNA for the CDR3 is TGTGCCAGCAGTTTAGTCGGACTAGCCTACAATGAGCAGTTCTTC. Encoded protein: CASSLVGLAYNEQFF.

The chain recombines TRBV10-3 with TRBJ2-6, with TRBD1 matching over 7 bases. CDR1 and CDR2 from the germline V gene are ENHRY and SYGVKD. The CDR3 contains 17 residues. With 2 bases clipped from V and 3 bases from J, the junction kept 7 bases outside the gene matches. CDR3 amino acids: CAISEGQAMGGANVLTF. Written as DNA, the CDR3 is TGTGCCATCAGTGAGGGACAGGCGATGGGTGGGGCCAACGTCCTGACTTTC.

The CDR3 loop reads CASSPGLEDTEAFF. In DNA form, the CDR3 reads TGCGCCAGCAGCCCGGGTTTAGAGGACACTGAAGCTTTCTTT. The chain employs TRBV5-1 and TRBJ1-1; D ambiguous. Germline V gives CDR1 SGHRS, CDR2 YFSETQ. This CDR3 region has 14 residues. V shed 4 bases and J shed 3 bases, with 13 bases lying between them.

The genes are TRBV29-1 and TRBJ2-7, with D possibly being TRBD1 (6 bases). The CDR3 runs to 13 residues. V was pared by 7 bases and J by 1 base, with 14 bases between. Germline V gives CDR1 SQVTM, CDR2 ANQGSEA. The CDR3 sequence is CSARGLRSYEQYF. The CDR3 nucleotides read TGCAGCGCCAGGGGCTTACGTTCCTACGAGCAGTACTTC.

This chain links TRBV30 with TRBJ2-7, with D possibly TRBD1 on 5 matching bases. This CDR3 spans 12 amino acids. V was pared by 4 bases and J by 3 bases, with 10 bases between. The germline gives CDR1 GTSNPN, CDR2 SVGIG (reference sequence). For the CDR3, the DNA is TGTGCCTGGACCCAGGGCAGCTACGAGCAGTACTTC. Translation: CAWTQGSYEQYF.

V gene TRBV9 combines with J gene TRBJ2-1; the D is unclear. Germline V gene data show CDR1 as SGDLS and CDR2 as YYNGEE. The germline V and J ends were trimmed by 1 base and 2 bases, with 10 bases remaining between them. The CDR3 has 15 residues. CDR3 region: CASSVSYGPYNEQFF. DNA of the CDR3: TGTGCCAGCAGCGTATCGTATGGTCCCTACAATGAGCAGTTCTTC.

The CDR3 sequence: CASSLSQGGEAFF. CDR3 sequence (DNA): TGTGCCAGCAGTTTATCCCAGGGAGGTGAAGCTTTCTTT. This rearrangement joins TRBV6-5 to TRBJ1-1; tentative D call: TRBD1 (5 bases). CDR1 is MNHEY and CDR2 is SVGAGI in the germline V gene. V shed 4 bases and J shed 7 bases, with 13 bases lying between them. The CDR3 totals 13 residues.

The chain is built from TRBV2 and TRBJ2-7; D remains ambiguous. The germline V gene has CDR1 SNHLY and CDR2 FYNNEI. This CDR3 is 13 amino acids long. V was clipped by 8 bases and J by 6 bases, with 17 bases between them. The CDR3 bases are TGTGCCAGCGCACCCGGCCCGGTTCTCGAGCAGTACTTC. This gives the protein CASAPGPVLEQYF.

This chain uses TRBV29-1 with TRBJ2-3; D is unclear. Trimming took off 2 bases at V and 2 bases at J, with 8 bases between the two ends. Per the germline V gene, CDR1 is SQVTM and CDR2 is ANQGSEA. The CDR3 is 13 residues long. The CDR3 nucleotides are TGCAGCGTTGAATACCAGCCCACAGATACGCAGTATTTT. This translates into CSVEYQPTDTQYF.

This clone has more than one count but fewer than ten. The genes are TRBV30 and TRBJ2-7; a possible D gene is TRBD2 (5 bases). The CDR3 is made up of 13 amino acids. V was trimmed by 5 bases and J by 6 bases, leaving 17 bases between them. Germline loops: CDR1 GTSNPN, CDR2 SVGIG (reference sequence). The CDR3 loop is CAWAMWAGTEQYF. CDR3 nucleotides: TGTGCCTGGGCGATGTGGGCGGGCACCGAGCAGTACTTC.

This chain links TRBV7-9 with TRBJ1-5; D might be TRBD1 (5 bases). Trimming removed 1 base from V and 6 bases from J, with 10 bases in between. Per germline, CDR1 SEHNR and CDR2 FQNEAQ (reference sequence). The CDR3 has 14 residues. CDR3 residues: CASSLGQGGQPQHF. CDR3 coding DNA: TGTGCCAGCAGCTTAGGGCAGGGAGGTCAGCCCCAGCATTTT.

This chain links TRBV7-9 with TRBJ1-1; 7 bases agree with TRBD1. CDR3 size: 14 residues. V lost 5 bases, J lost 1 base, and 4 bases stayed unmatched. Germline-derived CDR1 and CDR2 are SEHNR and FQNEAQ (reference sequence). This chain's CDR3 is CASSLDRTNTEAFF. CDR3 DNA sequence: TGTGCCAGCAGCCTGGACAGGACGAACACTGAAGCTTTCTTT.

J is TRBJ2-5 and V is TRBV6-5; the match to TRBD2 covers 9 bases. J lost 2 bases, V lost 5 bases, and 3 bases had no gene match. The CDR3 consists of 14 residues. Per the germline V gene, CDR1 is MNHEY and CDR2 is SVGAGI. In nucleotides, the CDR3 is TGTGCCAGCAGTCGTCTAGCGGGGCAAGAGACCCAGTACTTC. This encodes CASSRLAGQETQYF.

The J gene is TRBJ1-2, the V gene TRBV19; the D gene is possibly TRBD1 (5 bases). Trimming removed 3 bases at V and 12 bases at J, with 20 bases between. The CDR3 is 14 amino acids. The germline V gene has CDR1 LNHDA and CDR2 SQIVND (reference sequence). CDR3 DNA: TGTGCCAGTAGTATGGGGCAGGCCTCTTCGGGCGACACCTTC. This encodes CASSMGQASSGDTF. Full variable domain (rest looked up from reference TRBV19 and TRBJ1-2): DGGITQSPKYLFRKEGQNVTLSCEQNLNHDAMYWYRQDPGQGLRLIYYSQIVNDFQKGDIAEGYSVSREKKESFPLTVTSAQKNPTAFYLCASSMGQASSGDTFGSGTRLTVV.

This chain links TRBV4-1 with TRBJ2-1, with TRBD2 as a possible D gene (5 bases). The CDR3 is made up of 16 amino acids. The V and J ends lost 4 bases and 6 bases respectively, with 19 bases between them. Germline V gives CDR1 MGHRA, CDR2 YSYEKL. DNA of the CDR3: TGCGCCAGCAGCCCATCACACCGGACTCTCAGCAATGAGCAGTTCTTC. Translating gives CASSPSHRTLSNEQFF.

J is TRBJ1-2 and V is TRBV27; D gene ambiguous. There are 13 residues in the CDR3. Trimming stripped 7 bases from V and 1 base from J, with 10 bases between. CDR1 MNHEY and CDR2 SMNVEV come from the germline V gene (reference sequence). The CDR3 nucleotides are TGTGCCAGCAAACCGAGCGGTAACTATGGCTACACCTTC. Translation gives CASKPSGNYGYTF.

The chain employs TRBV5-6 and TRBJ2-7; D unclear. Germline V gene lookup returns CDR1 SGHDT and CDR2 YYEEEE. The ends were cut back, 4 bases at V and 0 bases at J, with 17 bases in the middle. This CDR3 has 16 residues. The CDR3 sequence is CASSGRYATSSYEQYF. The CDR3 region has the DNA TGTGCCAGCAGCGGGCGGTACGCGACGAGCTCCTACGAGCAGTACTTC.

In its sample, this clone was seen once. The chain has TRBV30 and TRBJ1-2, with 11 bases lining up with TRBD1. The V gene end was trimmed by 7 bases and the J gene end by 6 bases; junction bases not matched to a gene: 7. The CDR3 loop spans 13 amino acids. Germline V gene sequence: CDR1 GTSNPN, CDR2 SVGIG (reference sequence). The CDR3 nucleotides are TGTGCCTCGTGGACAGGGGGCATCGATGGCTACACCTTC. Translating it yields CASWTGGIDGYTF.

The chain uses TRBV29-1 and TRBJ2-7; no reliable D call. CDR1 and CDR2 (germline): SQVTM, ANQGSEA. Trimming left V 5 bases short and J 2 bases short, with 7 bases between. This CDR3 is 11 amino acids long. The CDR3 loop reads CSVPGAYEQYF. DNA of the CDR3: TGCAGCGTTCCTGGGGCCTACGAGCAGTACTTC.

The gene calls are TRBV29-1 and TRBJ2-1; 12 bases align to TRBD2. This CDR3 has 14 amino acids. V lost 8 bases, J lost 8 bases, and 10 bases stayed unmatched. Germline V gene lookup returns CDR1 SQVTM and CDR2 ANQGSEA. In DNA form, the CDR3 reads TGCAGCACCTTGCTAGCGGGGGGGCCCCATGAGCAGTTCTTC. Translated: CSTLLAGGPHEQFF.

The table lists this clone with a few counts. The J gene is TRBJ1-5, the V gene TRBV10-3, with D possibly matching TRBD1 (6 bases). Germline V CDR1 and CDR2: ENHRY, SYGVKD. This CDR3 has 13 amino acids. V gave up 6 bases and J gave up 5 bases, with 11 bases separating them. CDR3 sequence (DNA): TGTGCCATCAGCGCCAACAGGGATCAGCCCCAGCATTTT. The encoded protein is CAISANRDQPQHF.

In its sample, this clone was seen a few times. This chain uses TRBV29-1 with TRBJ2-7; D is perhaps TRBD1 (5 bases). Trimming removed 0 bases from V and 0 bases from J, with 15 bases in between. Germline CDR1 reads SQVTM; CDR2 reads ANQGSEA. CDR3 length: 16 amino acids. CDR3 in DNA: TGCAGCGTTGAAGAATCCCCCACAGGACACTCCTACGAGCAGTACTTC. Translating gives CSVEESPTGHSYEQYF.

This clone was seen a few times. This sequence joins TRBV15 and TRBJ2-1, with D possibly TRBD1 on 6 matching bases. V shed 5 bases and J shed 1 base, with 9 bases lying between them. The CDR3 is made up of 14 amino acids. Germline CDR1 reads LNHNV; CDR2 reads YYDKDF (reference sequence). CDR3 loop: CATSLDRSYNEQFF. CDR3 sequence (DNA): TGTGCCACCAGCCTAGACAGGTCCTACAATGAGCAGTTCTTC. The complete variable domain, with remaining parts taken from reference TRBV15 and TRBJ2-1, reads DAMVIQNPRYQVTQFGKPVTLSCSQTLNHNVMYWYQQKSSQAPKLLFHYYDKDFNNEADTPDNFQSRRPNTSFCFLDIRSPGLGDTAMYLCATSLDRSYNEQFFGPGTRLTVL.

This clone occurred a few times. CDR3 coding DNA: TGTGCCTGGAGCCAAAGGACTAGCGGGTACACAGATACGCAGTATTTT. It is translated as CAWSQRTSGYTDTQYF. This sequence joins TRBV30 and TRBJ2-3; 11 positions match TRBD2. The germline CDR1 and CDR2 sequences are GTSNPN and SVGIG (reference sequence). V shed 3 bases, J shed 2 bases, and the junction held 7 bases outside the gene matches. The CDR3 runs to 16 residues.

The chain recombines TRBV5-1 with TRBJ2-3; perhaps TRBD2 as D (6 bases). Germline V gene sequence: CDR1 SGHRS, CDR2 YFSETQ. The CDR3 runs 14 residues. Trimming shortened V by 2 bases and J by 5 bases, and 12 bases separated the two germline ends. For the CDR3, the DNA is TGCGCCAGCAGCTTCAGGAGGGCGAGAGATACGCAGTATTTT. Its protein is CASSFRRARDTQYF.

With respect to this clone: At the DNA level, this CDR3 is encoded by other sequences in the same sample as well. This chain connects TRBV29-1 to TRBJ2-3; D may be TRBD2 (5 bases). The V gene lost 1 base and the J gene lost 6 bases, with 5 bases spanning the gap. CDR1 SQVTM and CDR2 ANQGSEA come from the germline V gene. The CDR3 consists of 11 residues. CDR3 nucleotides: TGCAGCGTTGAAGGAGGGGATACGCAGTATTTT. Its translation is CSVEGGDTQYF.